This T cell receptor (beta chain) was recovered during a study of blood T cell repertoires in COVID-19. Across the study: COVID-19 samples from acute and convalescent phases originated in the United States, Italy and Spain. The cDNA or gDNA used as material had been derived from T cells, B-cell-depleted T cells, or PBMCs.

This CDR3 contains 16 residues. The germline CDR1 and CDR2 sequences are MNHEY and SMNVEV (reference sequence). V was shortened by 5 bases and J by 0 bases, with 17 bases between the two germline ends. In the authors' workflow: Using reference gene primer amplification, nucleated cell counts were estimated. TCRdb's table, derived via immunoSEQ multiplex PCR, lists solely in-frame clones and lacks some. D and trimming were read from the DNA, whereas the V and J calls and clone size are those reported in that table. The data contain over 100,000 clones, roughly 81% of them seen just once; the ten biggest clones take up more than 9%.

This TCR was recovered from a human donor in a cohort sampled during active COVID-19. This chain links TRBV27 with TRBJ2-7; possible D gene TRBD2, 5 bases. The sample comprised peripheral blood. Here the CDR3 reads CASSPTLASSSYEQYF. CDR3 nucleotides: TGTGCCAGCAGTCCGACTCTAGCTTCTTCCTCCTACGAGCAGTACTTC.